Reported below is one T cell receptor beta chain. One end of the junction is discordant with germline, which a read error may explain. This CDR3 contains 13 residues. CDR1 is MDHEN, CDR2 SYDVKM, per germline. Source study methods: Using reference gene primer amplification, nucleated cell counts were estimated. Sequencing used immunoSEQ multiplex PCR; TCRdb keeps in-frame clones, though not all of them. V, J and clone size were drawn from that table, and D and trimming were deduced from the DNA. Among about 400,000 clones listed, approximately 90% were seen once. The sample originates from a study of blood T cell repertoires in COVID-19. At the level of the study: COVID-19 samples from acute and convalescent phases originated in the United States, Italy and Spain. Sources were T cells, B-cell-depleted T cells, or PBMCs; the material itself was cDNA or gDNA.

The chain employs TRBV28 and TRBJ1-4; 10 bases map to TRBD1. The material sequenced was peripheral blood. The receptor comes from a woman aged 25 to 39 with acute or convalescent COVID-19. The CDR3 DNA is TGCGTGACAGGGGGCGCGGCTAATGAAAAACTGTTTTTT. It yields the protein CVTGGAANEKLFF.